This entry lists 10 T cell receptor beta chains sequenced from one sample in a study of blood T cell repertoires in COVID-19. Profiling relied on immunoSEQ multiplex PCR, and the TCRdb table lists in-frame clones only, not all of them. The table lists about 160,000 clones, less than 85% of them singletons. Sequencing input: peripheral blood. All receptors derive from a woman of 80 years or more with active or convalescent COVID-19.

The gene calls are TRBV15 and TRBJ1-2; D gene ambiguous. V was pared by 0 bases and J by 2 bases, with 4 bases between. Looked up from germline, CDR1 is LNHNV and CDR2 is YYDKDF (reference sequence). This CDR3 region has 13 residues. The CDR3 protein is CATSRDRNYGYTF. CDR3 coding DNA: TGTGCCACCAGCAGAGACAGAAACTATGGCTACACCTTC.

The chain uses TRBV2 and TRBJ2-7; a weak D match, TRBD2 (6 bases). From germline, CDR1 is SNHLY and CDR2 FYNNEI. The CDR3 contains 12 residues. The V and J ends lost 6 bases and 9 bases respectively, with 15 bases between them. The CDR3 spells CASRRTEEGQYF. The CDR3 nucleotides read TGTGCCAGCAGGAGGACCGAGGAGGGGCAGTACTTC.

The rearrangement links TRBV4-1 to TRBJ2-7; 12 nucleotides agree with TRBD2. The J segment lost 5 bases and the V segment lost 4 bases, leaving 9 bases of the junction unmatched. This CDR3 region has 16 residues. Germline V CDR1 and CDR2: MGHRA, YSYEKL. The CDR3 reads CASSRQGLAGVDEQYF. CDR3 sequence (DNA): TGCGCCAGCAGCCGACAGGGACTAGCGGGCGTCGACGAGCAGTACTTC.

The CDR3 loop is CASSSYRVNTEAFF. The CDR3 nucleotides read TGTGCCAGTAGTAGTTACAGGGTGAACACTGAAGCTTTCTTT. The V and J genes are TRBV19 and TRBJ1-1; the D gene is possibly TRBD1 (6 bases). Trimming removed 4 bases from V and 0 bases from J, with 9 bases in between. In germline, CDR1 is LNHDA, CDR2 SQIVND (reference sequence). This CDR3 has 14 amino acids. Based on the CDR3 plus reference TRBV19 and TRBJ1-1, the full variable domain is DGGITQSPKYLFRKEGQNVTLSCEQNLNHDAMYWYRQDPGQGLRLIYYSQIVNDFQKGDIAEGYSVSREKKESFPLTVTSAQKNPTAFYLCASSSYRVNTEAFFGQGTRLTVV.

CDR3 protein: CASSVESVYTEAFF. Here the CDR3 DNA reads TGTGCCAGCAGCGTAGAATCGGTGTACACTGAAGCTTTCTTT. The chain combines TRBV9 with TRBJ1-1; D call uncertain. CDR1 and CDR2 from the germline V gene are SGDLS and YYNGEE. V was shortened by 0 bases and J by 3 bases, with 9 bases between the two germline ends. The length of the CDR3 is 14 residues.

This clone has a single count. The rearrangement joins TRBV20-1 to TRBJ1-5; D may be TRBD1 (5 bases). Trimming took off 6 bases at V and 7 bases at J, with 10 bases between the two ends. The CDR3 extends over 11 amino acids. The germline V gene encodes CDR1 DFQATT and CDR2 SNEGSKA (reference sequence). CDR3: CSAGGGQPQHF. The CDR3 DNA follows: TGCAGTGCGGGGGGGGGACAGCCCCAGCATTTT.

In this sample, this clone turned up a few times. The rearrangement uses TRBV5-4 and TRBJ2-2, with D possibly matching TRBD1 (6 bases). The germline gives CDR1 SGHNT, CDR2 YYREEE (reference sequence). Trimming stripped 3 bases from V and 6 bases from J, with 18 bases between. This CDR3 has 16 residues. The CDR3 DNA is TGTGCCAGCAGCTCCGGACAGCCATCCAGAGCCGGGGAGCTGTTTTTT. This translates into CASSSGQPSRAGELFF.

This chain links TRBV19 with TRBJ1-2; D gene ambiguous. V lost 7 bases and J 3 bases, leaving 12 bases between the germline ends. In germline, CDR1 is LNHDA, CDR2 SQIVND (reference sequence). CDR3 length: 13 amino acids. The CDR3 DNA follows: TGTGCCAGTACTACGAGAGGGTACTATGGCTACACCTTC. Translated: CASTTRGYYGYTF.

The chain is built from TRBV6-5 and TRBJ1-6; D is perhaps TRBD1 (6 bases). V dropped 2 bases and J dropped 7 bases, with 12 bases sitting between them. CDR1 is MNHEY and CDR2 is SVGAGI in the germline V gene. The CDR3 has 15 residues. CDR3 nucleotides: TGTGCCAGCAGTTACGGAGACAGGCCAAATTCACCCCTCCACTTT. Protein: CASSYGDRPNSPLHF.

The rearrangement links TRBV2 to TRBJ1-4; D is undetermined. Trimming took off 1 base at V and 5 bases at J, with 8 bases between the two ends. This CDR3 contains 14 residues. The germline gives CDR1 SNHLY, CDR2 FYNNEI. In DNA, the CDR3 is TGTGCCAGCAGTGAAGGCGCGGTCAATGAAAAACTGTTTTTT. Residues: CASSEGAVNEKLFF.